This T cell receptor (beta chain) appears in the sequencing data of a study of T cell responses to AZD1222 COVID-19 vaccine. Study-wide results and limits: With two AZD1222 doses given, Spike-specific TCR breadth and depth both rose. Nearly half of the spike-specific TCRs reportedly recognize variant regions that carry no mutations.

Researchers grouped second doses given at about 4 or about 12 weeks into one pool. The assay was immunoSEQ multiplex PCR, and TCRdb's table has in-frame clones only and misses some. The sample contains about 140,000 clones, roughly 87% of which appear only once. CDR1 is WSHSY and CDR2 is SAAADI in the germline V gene. This CDR3 is built from 16 residues. After removal of 3 bases from V and 6 bases from J, the junction contained 9 bases not matched to a gene. For this clone: The antigen remains undetermined.

The source material was peripheral blood, sampled 28 days after the second AZD1222 dose. This clonotype was obtained from an adult who received the AZD1222 COVID-19 vaccine. This chain links TRBV10-2 with TRBJ2-1; the match to TRBD2 covers 9 bases. CDR3 amino acids: CASSDAGTSLGNEQFF. In DNA, the CDR3 is TGCGCCAGCAGTGATGCAGGGACTAGCTTGGGCAATGAGCAGTTCTTC.